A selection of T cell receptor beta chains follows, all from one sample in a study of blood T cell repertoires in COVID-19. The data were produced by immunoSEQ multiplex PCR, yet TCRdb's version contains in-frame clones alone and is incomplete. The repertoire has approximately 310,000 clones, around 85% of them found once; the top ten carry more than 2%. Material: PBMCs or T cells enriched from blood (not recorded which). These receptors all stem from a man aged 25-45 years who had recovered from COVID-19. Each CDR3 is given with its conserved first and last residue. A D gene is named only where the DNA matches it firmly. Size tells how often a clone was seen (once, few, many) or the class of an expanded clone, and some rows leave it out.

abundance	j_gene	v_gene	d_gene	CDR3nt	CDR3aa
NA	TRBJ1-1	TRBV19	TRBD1	TGTGCCACAGATCAGGGGGGTGAAGCTTTCTTT	CATDQGGEAFF
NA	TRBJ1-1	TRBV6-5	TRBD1	TGTGCCACAAGGGTAGGCAGGGGGGACACTGAAGCTTTCTTT	CATRVGRGDTEAFF
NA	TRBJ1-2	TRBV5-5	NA	TGTGCCTCTAGGGAGCAGTTAGGTGGCTACACCTTC	CASREQLGGYTF
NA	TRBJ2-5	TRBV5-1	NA	TGCGCCAGCAGACCCGATCCGACAGCCAGATACGAGACCCAGTACTTC	CASRPDPTARYETQYF
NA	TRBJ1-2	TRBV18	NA	TGTGCCAGCTCACCAGGGGCGGTTACTCAGGGAGGCTACACCTTC	CASSPGAVTQGGYTF
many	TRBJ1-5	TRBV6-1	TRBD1	TGTGCCAGCAGTGAAGGTTGGGACAGGCGGCCCCAGCATTTT	CASSEGWDRRPQHF
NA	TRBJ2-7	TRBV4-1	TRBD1	TGCGCCAGCAGCCGAGGACAGGGACCTTCCTACGAGCAGTACTTC	CASSRGQGPSYEQYF
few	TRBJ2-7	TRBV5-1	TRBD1	TGCGCCAGCAGCTTGGGTAGACAGGGAAAGGTGGACGAGCAGTACTTC	CASSLGRQGKVDEQYF
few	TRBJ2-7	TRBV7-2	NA	TGTGCCAGCAGCCCACAGGGTGGGTACGAGCAGTACTTC	CASSPQGGYEQYF
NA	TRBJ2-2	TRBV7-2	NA	TGTGCCAGCAGCCTAGAGACTAACATCGGGGAGCTGTTTTTT	CASSLETNIGELFF
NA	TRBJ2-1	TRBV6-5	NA	TGTGCCAGCAGTTCGGGTCTTCCCTCCTACAATGAGCAGTTCTTC	CASSSGLPSYNEQFF
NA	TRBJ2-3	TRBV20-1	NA	TGCAGTGCTAGTGGTTCGACAGTAGGCACAGATACGCAGTATTTT	CSASGSTVGTDTQYF
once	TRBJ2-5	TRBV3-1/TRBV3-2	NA	TGTGCCAGCAGCCAGGGACTCCAAGAGACCCAGTACTTC	CASSQGLQETQYF
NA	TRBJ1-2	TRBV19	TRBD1	TGTGCCAGTAGCGGGACAGTTCCTAACTATGGCTACACCTTC	CASSGTVPNYGYTF
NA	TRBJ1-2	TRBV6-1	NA	TGTGCCAGCAGTGAACGCGGGGAGGGTGGCTACACCTTC	CASSERGEGGYTF
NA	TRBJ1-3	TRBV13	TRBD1	TGTGCCAGCAGCCCGGGGGACAGCGGGTGGGGCACCATATATTTT	CASSPGDSGWGTIYF
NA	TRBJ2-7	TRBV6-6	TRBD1	TGTGCCAGCAAAAATCAGGGGGCGGACTACGAGCAGTACTTC	CASKNQGADYEQYF
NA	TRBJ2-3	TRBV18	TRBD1	TGTGCCAGCTCACGGTCGACAGGGGCACCCAGCACAGATACGCAGTATTTT	CASSRSTGAPSTDTQYF
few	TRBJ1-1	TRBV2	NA	TGTGCCAGCAGTGAAGAGTGGGAGACCTCAATCGTAACTGAAGCTTTCTTT	CASSEEWETSIVTEAFF
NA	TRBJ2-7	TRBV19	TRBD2	TGTGCCAGTAGTATCTCAAGCGGGGGCCCCTACGAGCAGTACTTC	CASSISSGGPYEQYF
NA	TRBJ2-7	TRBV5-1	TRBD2	TGCGCCAGCAGCTTGACTAGCGGGGCGTACGAGCAGTACTTC	CASSLTSGAYEQYF
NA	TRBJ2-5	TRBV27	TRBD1	TGTGCCAGCAGTTCCGGCATTACAGGGGGCGCAGAGACCCAGTACTTC	CASSSGITGGAETQYF
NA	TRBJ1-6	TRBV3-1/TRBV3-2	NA	TGTGCCAGCAGCCAAGTCGAGGGCAATTCACCCCTCCACTTT	CASSQVEGNSPLHF
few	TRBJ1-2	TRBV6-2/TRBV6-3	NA	TGTGCCAGCAGTTATGGGGCTCGGTATGGCTACACCTTC	CASSYGARYGYTF
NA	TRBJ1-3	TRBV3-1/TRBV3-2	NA	TGTGCCAGCAGCCAAGATCCCAGAACCAGCTCTGGAAACACCATATATTTT	CASSQDPRTSSGNTIYF
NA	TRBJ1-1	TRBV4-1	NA	TGCGCCAGCAGCCAAGATCTCCTTCAGGAAGCTTTCTCTGAAGCTTTCTTT	CASSQDLLQEAFSEAFF
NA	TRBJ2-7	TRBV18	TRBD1	TGTGCCAGCTCACCCGGGACAGGCCCCTACGAGCAGTACTTC	CASSPGTGPYEQYF
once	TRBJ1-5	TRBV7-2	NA	TGTGCCAGCAGCTCGCAGGGAGGAGGCAATCAGCCCCAGCATTTT	CASSSQGGGNQPQHF
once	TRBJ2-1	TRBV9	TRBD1	TGTGCCAGCAGCGTAGGTGGACAGGGCTCCTACAATGAGCAGTTCTTC	CASSVGGQGSYNEQFF
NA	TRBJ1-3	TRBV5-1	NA	TGCGCCAGCAGCCGTACAGGCCTTGACTCTGGAAACACCATATATTTT	CASSRTGLDSGNTIYF
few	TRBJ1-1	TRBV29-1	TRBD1	TGCAGCGCCAAGAGGGATGGGGGACAGGGATCTGAAGCTTTCTTT	CSAKRDGGQGSEAFF
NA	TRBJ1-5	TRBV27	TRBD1	TGTGCCAGCAGACACACAGGGGGCAATCAGCCCCAGCATTTT	CASRHTGGNQPQHF
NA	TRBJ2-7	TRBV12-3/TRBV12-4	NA	TGTGCCAGCAGTTTAGGCCTGAGCGAGCAGTACTTC	CASSLGLSEQYF
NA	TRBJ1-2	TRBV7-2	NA	TGTGCCAGCAGCTTAGAAGCCCTCTATTACTATGGCTACACCTTC	CASSLEALYYYGYTF